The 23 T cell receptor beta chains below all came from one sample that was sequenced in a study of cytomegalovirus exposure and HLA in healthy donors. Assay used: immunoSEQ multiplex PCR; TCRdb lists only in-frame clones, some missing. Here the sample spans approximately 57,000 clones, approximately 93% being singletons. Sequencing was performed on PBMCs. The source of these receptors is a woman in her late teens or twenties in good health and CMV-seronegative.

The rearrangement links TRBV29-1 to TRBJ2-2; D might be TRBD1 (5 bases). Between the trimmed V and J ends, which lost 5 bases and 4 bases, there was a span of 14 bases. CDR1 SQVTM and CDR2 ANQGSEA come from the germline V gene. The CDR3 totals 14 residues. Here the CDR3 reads CSVRQGTGTGELFF. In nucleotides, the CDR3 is TGCAGCGTTCGCCAGGGTACCGGCACCGGGGAGCTGTTTTTT.

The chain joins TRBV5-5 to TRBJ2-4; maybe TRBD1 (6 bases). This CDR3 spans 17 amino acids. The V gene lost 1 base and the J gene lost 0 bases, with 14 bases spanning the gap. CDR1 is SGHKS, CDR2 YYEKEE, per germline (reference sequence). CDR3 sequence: CASSLKGDLLAKNIQYF. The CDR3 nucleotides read TGTGCCAGCAGCTTGAAGGGGGATCTCCTAGCCAAAAACATTCAGTACTTC.

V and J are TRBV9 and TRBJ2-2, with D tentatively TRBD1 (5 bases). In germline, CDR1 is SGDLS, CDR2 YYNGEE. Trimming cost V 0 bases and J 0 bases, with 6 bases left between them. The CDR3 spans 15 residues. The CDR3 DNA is TGTGCCAGCAGCGTAGAGGGGTCGAACACCGGGGAGCTGTTTTTT. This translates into CASSVEGSNTGELFF.

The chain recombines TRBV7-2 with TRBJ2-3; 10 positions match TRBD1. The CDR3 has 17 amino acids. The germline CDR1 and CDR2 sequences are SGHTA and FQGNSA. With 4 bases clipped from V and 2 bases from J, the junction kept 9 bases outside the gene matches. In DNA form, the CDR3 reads TGTGCCAGCAGCTCCCCCCGGGACAGGGGTTACACAGATACGCAGTATTTT. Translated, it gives CASSSPRDRGYTDTQYF.

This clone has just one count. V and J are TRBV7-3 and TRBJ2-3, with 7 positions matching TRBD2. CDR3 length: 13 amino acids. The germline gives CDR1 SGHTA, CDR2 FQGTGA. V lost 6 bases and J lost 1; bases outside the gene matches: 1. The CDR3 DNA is TGTGCCAGCAGACGGGAGGGCACAGATACGCAGTATTTT. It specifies CASRREGTDTQYF. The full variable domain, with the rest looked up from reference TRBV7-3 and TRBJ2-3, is GAGVSQTPSNKVTEKGKYVELRCDPISGHTALYWYRQSLGQGPEFLIYFQGTGAADDSGLPNDRFFAVRPEGSVSTLKIQRTERGDSAVYLCASRREGTDTQYFGPGTRLTVL.

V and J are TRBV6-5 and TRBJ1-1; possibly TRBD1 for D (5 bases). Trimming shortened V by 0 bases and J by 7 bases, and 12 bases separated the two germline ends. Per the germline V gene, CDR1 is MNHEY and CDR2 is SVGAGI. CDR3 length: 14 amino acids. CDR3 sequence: CASSYSQATIEAFF. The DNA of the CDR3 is TGTGCCAGCAGTTACTCACAGGCGACAATTGAAGCTTTCTTT.

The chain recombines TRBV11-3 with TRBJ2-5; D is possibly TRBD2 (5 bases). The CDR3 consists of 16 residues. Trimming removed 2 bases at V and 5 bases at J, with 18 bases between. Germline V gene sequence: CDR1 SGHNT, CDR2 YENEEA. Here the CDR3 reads CASSLLRGSVGETQYF. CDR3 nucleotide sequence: TGTGCCAGCAGCTTACTGAGAGGGTCGGTTGGGGAGACCCAGTACTTC.

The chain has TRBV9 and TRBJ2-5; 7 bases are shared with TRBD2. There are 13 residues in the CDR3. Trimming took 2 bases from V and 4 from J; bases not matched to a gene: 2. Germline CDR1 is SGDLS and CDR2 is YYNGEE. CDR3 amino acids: CASSVVAGETQYF. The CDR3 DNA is TGTGCCAGCAGCGTCGTAGCGGGAGAGACCCAGTACTTC.

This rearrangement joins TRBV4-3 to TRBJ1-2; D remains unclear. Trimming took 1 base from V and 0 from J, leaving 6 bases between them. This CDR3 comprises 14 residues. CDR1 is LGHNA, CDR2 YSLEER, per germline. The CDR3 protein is CASSQGAANYGYTF. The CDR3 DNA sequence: TGCGCCAGCAGCCAAGGGGCAGCTAACTATGGCTACACCTTC.

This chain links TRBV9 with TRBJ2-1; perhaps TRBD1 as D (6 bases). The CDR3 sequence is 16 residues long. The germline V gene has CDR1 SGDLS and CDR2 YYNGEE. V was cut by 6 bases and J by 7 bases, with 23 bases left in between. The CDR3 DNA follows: TGTGCCAGCACCGACAGGTTGGGGGTATCGATTAATGAGCAGTTCTTC. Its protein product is CASTDRLGVSINEQFF.

Here the CDR3 reads CASSTRGDTEAFF. CDR3 DNA: TGTGCCAGCAGCACCAGGGGGGACACTGAAGCTTTCTTT. The J gene is TRBJ1-1, the V gene TRBV7-9, with 7 bases identical to TRBD1. The CDR3 sequence is 13 residues long. Germline V gene sequence: CDR1 SEHNR, CDR2 FQNEAQ (reference sequence). Germline trimming cut 5 bases from V and 3 bases from J; bases unmatched to any gene: 3.

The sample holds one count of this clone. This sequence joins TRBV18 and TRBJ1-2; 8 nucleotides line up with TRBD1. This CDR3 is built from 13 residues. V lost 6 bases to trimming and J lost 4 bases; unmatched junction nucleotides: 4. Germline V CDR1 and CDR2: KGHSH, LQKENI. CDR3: CASSLDRGYGYTF. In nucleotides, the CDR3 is TGTGCCAGCTCCCTTGACAGGGGCTATGGCTACACCTTC.

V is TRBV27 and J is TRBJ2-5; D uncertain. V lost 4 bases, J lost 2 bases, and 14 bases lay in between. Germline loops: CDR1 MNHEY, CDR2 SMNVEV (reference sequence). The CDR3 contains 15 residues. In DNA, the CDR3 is TGTGCCAGCAGTTCGTCTTGGTGGGCACAAGAGACCCAGTACTTC. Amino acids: CASSSSWWAQETQYF.

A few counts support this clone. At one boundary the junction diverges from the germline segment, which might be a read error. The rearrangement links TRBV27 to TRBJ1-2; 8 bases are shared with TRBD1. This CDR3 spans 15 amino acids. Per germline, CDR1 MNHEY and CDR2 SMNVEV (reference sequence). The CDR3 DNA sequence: TGTGCCAGCAGTTCCGGACAGGGTACTAAGTATGGCTACACCTTC. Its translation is CASSSGQGTKYGYTF.

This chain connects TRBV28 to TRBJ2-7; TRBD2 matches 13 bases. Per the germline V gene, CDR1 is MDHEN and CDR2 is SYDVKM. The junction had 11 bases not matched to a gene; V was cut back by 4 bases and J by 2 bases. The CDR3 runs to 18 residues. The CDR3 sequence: CASSSSRFGTSGTYEQYV. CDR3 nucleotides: TGTGCCAGCAGTTCTTCCCGCTTCGGGACTAGCGGGACCTACGAGCAGTACGTC.

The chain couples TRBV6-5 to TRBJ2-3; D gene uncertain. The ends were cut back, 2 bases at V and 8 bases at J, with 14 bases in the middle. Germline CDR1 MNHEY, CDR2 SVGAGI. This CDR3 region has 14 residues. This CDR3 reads CASSYLSQMSTQYF. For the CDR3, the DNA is TGTGCCAGCAGTTACCTCTCCCAAATGAGTACGCAGTATTTT.

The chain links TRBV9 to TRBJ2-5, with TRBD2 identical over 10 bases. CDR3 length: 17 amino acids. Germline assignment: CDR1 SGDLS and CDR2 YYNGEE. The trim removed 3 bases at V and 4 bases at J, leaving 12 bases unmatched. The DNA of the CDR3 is TGTGCCAGCAGCGAACTAGCGGGGATGGCTCGAGGAGAGACCCAGTACTTC. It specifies CASSELAGMARGETQYF.

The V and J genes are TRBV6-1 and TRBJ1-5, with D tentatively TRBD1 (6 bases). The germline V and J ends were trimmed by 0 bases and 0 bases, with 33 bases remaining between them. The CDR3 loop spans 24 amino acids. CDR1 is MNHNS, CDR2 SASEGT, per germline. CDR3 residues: CASSEALLRGAKKKWTDSNQPQHF. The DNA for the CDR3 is TGTGCCAGCAGTGAAGCGCTTCTTAGGGGAGCCAAAAAAAAATGGACAGATAGCAATCAGCCCCAGCATTTT.

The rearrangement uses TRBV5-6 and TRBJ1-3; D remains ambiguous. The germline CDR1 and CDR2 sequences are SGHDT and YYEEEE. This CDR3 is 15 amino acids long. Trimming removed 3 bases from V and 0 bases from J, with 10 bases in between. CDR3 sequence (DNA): TGTGCCAGCAGCTCTACTATTTACTCTGGAAACACCATATATTTT. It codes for CASSSTIYSGNTIYF.

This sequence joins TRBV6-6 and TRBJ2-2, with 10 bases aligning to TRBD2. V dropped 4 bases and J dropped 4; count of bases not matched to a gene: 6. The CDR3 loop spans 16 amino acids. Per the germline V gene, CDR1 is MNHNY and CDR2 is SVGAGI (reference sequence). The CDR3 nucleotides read TGTGCCAGCAGTTCCCTCATAGCGGGGGGCACCGGGGAGCTGTTTTTT. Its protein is CASSSLIAGGTGELFF.

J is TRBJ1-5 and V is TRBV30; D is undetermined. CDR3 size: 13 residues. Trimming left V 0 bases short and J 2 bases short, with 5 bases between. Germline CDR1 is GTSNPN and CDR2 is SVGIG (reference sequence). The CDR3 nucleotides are TGTGCCTGGAGTGTCGCAGGCAATCAGCCCCAGCATTTT. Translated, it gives CAWSVAGNQPQHF.

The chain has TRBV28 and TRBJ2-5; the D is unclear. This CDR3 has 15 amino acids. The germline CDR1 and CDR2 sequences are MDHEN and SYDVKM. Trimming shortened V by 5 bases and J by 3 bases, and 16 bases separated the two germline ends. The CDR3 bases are TGTGCCAGCAGTGCCTTAGAGAGGAGTGAAGAGACCCAGTACTTC. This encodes CASSALERSEETQYF. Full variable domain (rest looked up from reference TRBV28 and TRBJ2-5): DVKVTQSSRYLVKRTGEKVFLECVQDMDHENMFWYRQDPGLGLRLIYFSYDVKMKEKGDIPEGYSVSREKKERFSLILESASTNQTSMYLCASSALERSEETQYFGPGTRLLVL.

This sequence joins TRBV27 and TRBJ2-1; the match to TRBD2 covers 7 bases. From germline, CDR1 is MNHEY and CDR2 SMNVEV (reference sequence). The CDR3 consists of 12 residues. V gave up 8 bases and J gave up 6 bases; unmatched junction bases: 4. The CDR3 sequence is CASGRTSNEQFF. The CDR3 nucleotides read TGTGCCAGCGGACGGACTAGCAATGAGCAGTTCTTC.